Below, 10 T cell receptor beta chains from the same sample are listed, as sequenced in a study of response to subunit inactivated influenza vaccine. A single record per CDR3 protein comes from TCRdb applying MiXCR to the RT-PCR reads. This table has around 480,000 distinct CDR3 sequences, more than 15% appearing once. The sequences come from CD4+ T cells sorted from PBMCs, collected around 25 months after vaccination. All receptors derive from a man between 50 and 69 years old who received an inactivated influenza vaccine.

This clonotype was picked up a small number of times. The CDR3 loop is CASSAGTGDYEQYF. The CDR3 DNA follows: TGTGCCAGCAGCGCCGGGACAGGGGATTACGAGCAGTACTTC. V and J are TRBV9 and TRBJ2-7, with 10 bases that match TRBD1. In germline, CDR1 is SGDLS, CDR2 YYNGEE. This CDR3 is built from 14 residues. V dropped 3 bases and J dropped 4; count of bases not matched to a gene: 4.

The gene calls are TRBV2 and TRBJ1-5, with 8 nucleotides matching TRBD1. This CDR3 has 15 amino acids. Germline assignment: CDR1 SNHLY and CDR2 FYNNEI. Trimming at V came to 7 bases and at J to 1 base, leaving 6 bases not matched to a gene. The CDR3 bases are TGTGCCAGCAAGCGGACAGGGTGGAGCAATCAGCCCCAGCATTTT. This translates into CASKRTGWSNQPQHF.

This clonotype has a handful of counts. The V call is TRBV2, the J call TRBJ1-1; 7 nucleotides line up with TRBD1. With V trimmed by 3 bases and J by 5 bases, 6 bases remained unmatched. The CDR3 covers 14 residues. Germline CDR1 SNHLY, CDR2 FYNNEI. The CDR3: CASSEGRGFTEAFF. CDR3 nucleotide sequence: TGTGCCAGCAGTGAGGGCAGGGGGTTTACTGAAGCTTTCTTT.

The chain couples TRBV20-1 to TRBJ1-5; D remains unclear. With 3 bases removed from V and 7 bases from J, the gap between germline ends came to 13 bases. This CDR3 is built from 13 residues. CDR1 and CDR2 from the germline V gene are DFQATT and SNEGSKA (reference sequence). The CDR3 sequence: CSARRLPEQPQHF. The CDR3 nucleotides are TGCAGTGCTAGGCGACTCCCCGAACAGCCCCAGCATTTT.

This clonotype appeared many times. The chain employs TRBV28 and TRBJ2-5, with no clear D. In germline, CDR1 is MDHEN, CDR2 SYDVKM. Trimming removed 8 bases from V and 5 bases from J, with 15 bases in between. The CDR3 loop spans 13 amino acids. The CDR3 DNA is TGTGCCAGCGGGCCCGCGATCAGGGAGACCCAGTACTTC. Translating it yields CASGPAIRETQYF. Full variable domain (remainder filled in from reference TRBV28 and TRBJ2-5): DVKVTQSSRYLVKRTGEKVFLECVQDMDHENMFWYRQDPGLGLRLIYFSYDVKMKEKGDIPEGYSVSREKKERFSLILESASTNQTSMYLCASGPAIRETQYFGPGTRLLVL.

The gene calls are TRBV14 and TRBJ1-1; D is uncertain. The CDR3 contains 15 residues. CDR1 and CDR2 from the germline V gene are SGHDN and FVKESK. The ends were cut back, 3 bases at V and 2 bases at J, with 13 bases in the middle. Here the CDR3 reads CASSQGQSRNTEAFF. CDR3 coding DNA: TGTGCCAGCAGCCAGGGCCAGTCTCGTAACACTGAAGCTTTCTTT.

The chain joins TRBV7-2 to TRBJ2-7; 8 bases agree with TRBD2. The CDR3 is 13 residues long. V was pared by 5 bases and J by 6 bases, with 6 bases of the junction left unmatched. Germline V gives CDR1 SGHTA, CDR2 FQGNSA. This CDR3 is CASSPRAGGEQYF. The CDR3 nucleotides read TGTGCCAGCAGCCCCAGGGCGGGGGGCGAGCAGTACTTC.

V and J are TRBV6-1 and TRBJ2-1, with TRBD2 identical over 7 bases. In germline, CDR1 is MNHNS, CDR2 SASEGT. The CDR3 has 15 amino acids. With V trimmed by 7 bases and J by 5 bases, 11 bases remained unmatched. CDR3 coding DNA: TGTGCCAGCACTCCTTTTGGAGGACTAGACAATGAGCAGTTCTTC. It translates to CASTPFGGLDNEQFF.

V is TRBV20-1 and J is TRBJ2-7, with unresolved D. The CDR3 is 13 amino acids. Germline loops: CDR1 DFQATT, CDR2 SNEGSKA (reference sequence). Trimming shortened V by 5 bases and J by 5 bases, and 16 bases separated the two germline ends. CDR3 nucleotide sequence: TGCAGTGCTCACCTCAGTGAATATGACGAGCAGTACTTC. This codes for CSAHLSEYDEQYF.

This clonotype was counted a few times. This sequence joins TRBV20-1 and TRBJ1-3, with TRBD1 matching over 8 bases. CDR1 and CDR2 (germline): DFQATT, SNEGSKA (reference sequence). The CDR3 runs to 14 residues. V gave up 5 bases and J gave up 3 bases; unmatched junction bases: 6. The CDR3 DNA reads as TGCAGTGCTCCTGACAGGGGACTTGGAAACACCATATATTTT. It is translated as CSAPDRGLGNTIYF.